This entry concerns a single TCR delta chain. One base separates it from a far larger clone, so it is likely a read error. This CDR3 is also generated by other DNA sequences in the sample. The sample comes from a study of γδ T cells in repeated Plasmodium falciparum infection. On the study more broadly: Donors were malaria-exposed Malian children or age- and gender-matched Australian children.

TCRdb ran CATT on the multiplex PCR reads. Of about 57,000 delta-chain clones in the sample, over 1.5% were seen once. Sequenced material: gamma-delta T cells from blood. The TCR sequence derives from a pool of human donors (malaria-infected and uninfected, not separated).

The CDR3 spells CACDTGIEWGIDKLIF. As DNA, the CDR3 is TGTGCCTGTGACACCGGTATCGAGTGGGGGATAGATAAGCTCATCTTT. The chain joins TRDV2 to TRDJ1; 9 nucleotides match TRDD3. Germline lookup yields CDR1 GEAIGNYY and CDR2 EKD. The CDR3 runs to 16 residues.